Detailed here is one TCR beta chain. Its specificity is not known. These data belong to a study of T cell responses to AZD1222 COVID-19 vaccine. Study-wide results and caveats: Nearly half of the spike-specific TCRs reportedly recognize variant regions that carry no mutations. All repertoire sampling was performed exclusively after the peak T cell response. Vaccination with two AZD1222 doses was followed by a rise in Spike-specific TCR breadth and depth.

Sequenced by immunoSEQ multiplex PCR; TCRdb stores in-frame clones only, minus some. This sample has roughly 120,000 clones, with almost 95% found just once. Germline values: CDR1 MNHEY, CDR2 SMNVEV (reference sequence). The CDR3 is made up of 16 amino acids. V lost 0 bases and J 1 base, leaving 12 bases between the germline ends. The J gene is TRBJ1-2, the V gene TRBV27; a weak D match, TRBD1 (6 bases). Here the sequenced sample was peripheral blood, taken 28 days after the second AZD1222 dose. The receptor was derived from an adult who received the AZD1222 COVID-19 vaccine. This CDR3 is CASSLSYREYNYGYTF. Here the CDR3 DNA reads TGTGCCAGCAGTTTATCGTACAGGGAATATAACTATGGCTACACCTTC.